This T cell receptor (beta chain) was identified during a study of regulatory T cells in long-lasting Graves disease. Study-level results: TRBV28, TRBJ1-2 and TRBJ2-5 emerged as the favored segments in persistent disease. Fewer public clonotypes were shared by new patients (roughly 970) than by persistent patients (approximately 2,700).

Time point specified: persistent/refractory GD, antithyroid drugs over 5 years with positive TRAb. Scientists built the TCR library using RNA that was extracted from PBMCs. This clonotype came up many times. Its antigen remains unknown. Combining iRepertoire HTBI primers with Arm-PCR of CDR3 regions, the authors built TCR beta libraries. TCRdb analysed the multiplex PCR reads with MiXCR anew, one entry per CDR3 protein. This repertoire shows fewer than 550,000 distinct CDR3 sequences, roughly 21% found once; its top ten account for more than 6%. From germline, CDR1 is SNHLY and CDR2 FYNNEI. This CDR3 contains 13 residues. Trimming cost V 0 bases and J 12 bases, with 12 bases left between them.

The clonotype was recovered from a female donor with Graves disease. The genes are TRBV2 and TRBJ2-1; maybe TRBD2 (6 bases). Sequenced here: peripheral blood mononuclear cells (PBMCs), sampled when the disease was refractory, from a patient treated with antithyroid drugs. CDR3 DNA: TGTGCCAGCAGTGAAGCGCGGACGGGGGTGCAGTTCTTC. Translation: CASSEARTGVQFF.